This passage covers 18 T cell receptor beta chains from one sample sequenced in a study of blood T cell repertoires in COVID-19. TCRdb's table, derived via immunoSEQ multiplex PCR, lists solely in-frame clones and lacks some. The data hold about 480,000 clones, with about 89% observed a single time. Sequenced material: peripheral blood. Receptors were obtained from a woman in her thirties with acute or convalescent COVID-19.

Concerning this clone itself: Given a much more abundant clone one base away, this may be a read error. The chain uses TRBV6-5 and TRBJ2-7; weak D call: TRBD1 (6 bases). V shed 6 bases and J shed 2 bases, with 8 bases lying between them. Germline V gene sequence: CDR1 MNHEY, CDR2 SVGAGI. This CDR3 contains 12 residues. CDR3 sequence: CASSGQTYEQYF. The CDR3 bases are TGTGCCAGCAGCGGACAGACCTACGAGCAGTACTTC.

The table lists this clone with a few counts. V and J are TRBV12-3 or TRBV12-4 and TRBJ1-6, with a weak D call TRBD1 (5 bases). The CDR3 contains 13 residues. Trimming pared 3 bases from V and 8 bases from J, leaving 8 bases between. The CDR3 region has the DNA TGTGCCAGCAGTTTCGGGACTGATTCACCCCTCCACTTT. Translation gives CASSFGTDSPLHF.

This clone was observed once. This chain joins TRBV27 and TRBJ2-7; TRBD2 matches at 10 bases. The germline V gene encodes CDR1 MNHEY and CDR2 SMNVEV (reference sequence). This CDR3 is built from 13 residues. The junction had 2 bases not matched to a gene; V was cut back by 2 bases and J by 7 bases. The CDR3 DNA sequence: TGTGCCAGCAGTTTAGTAGCGGGGGGTGAGCAGTACTTC. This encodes CASSLVAGGEQYF.

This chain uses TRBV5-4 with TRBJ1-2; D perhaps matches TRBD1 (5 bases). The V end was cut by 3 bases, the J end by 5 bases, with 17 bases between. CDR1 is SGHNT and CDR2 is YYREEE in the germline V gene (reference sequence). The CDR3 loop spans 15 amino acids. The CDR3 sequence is CASSYFRQIEYGYTF. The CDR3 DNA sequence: TGTGCCAGCAGCTACTTTCGACAGATAGAATATGGCTACACCTTC.

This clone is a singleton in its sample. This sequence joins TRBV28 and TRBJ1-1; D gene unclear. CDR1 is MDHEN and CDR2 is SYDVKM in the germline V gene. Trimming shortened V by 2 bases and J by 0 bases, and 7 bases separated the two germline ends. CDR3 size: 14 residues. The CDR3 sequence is CASSLLDLNTEAFF. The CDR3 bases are TGTGCCAGCAGTTTACTAGATTTGAACACTGAAGCTTTCTTT.

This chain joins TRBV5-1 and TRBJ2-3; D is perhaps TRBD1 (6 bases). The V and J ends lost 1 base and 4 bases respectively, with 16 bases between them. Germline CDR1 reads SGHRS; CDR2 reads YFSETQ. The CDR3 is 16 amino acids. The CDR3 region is CASSLSQGNWADTQYF. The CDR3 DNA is TGCGCCAGCAGCTTGAGCCAGGGGAATTGGGCAGATACGCAGTATTTT.

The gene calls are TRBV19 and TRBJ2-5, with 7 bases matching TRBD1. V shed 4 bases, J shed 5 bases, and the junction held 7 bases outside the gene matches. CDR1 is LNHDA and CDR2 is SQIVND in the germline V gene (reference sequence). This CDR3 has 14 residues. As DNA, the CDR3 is TGTGCCAGTAGTACCGGACAGGTTCGGGAGACCCAGTACTTC. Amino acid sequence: CASSTGQVRETQYF.

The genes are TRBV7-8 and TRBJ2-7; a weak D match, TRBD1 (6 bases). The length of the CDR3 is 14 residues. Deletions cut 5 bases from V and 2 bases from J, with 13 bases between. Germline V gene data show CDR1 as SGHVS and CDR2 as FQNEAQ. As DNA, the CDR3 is TGTGCCAGCAGCCCCCGCGAGGGGGCCTACGAGCAGTACTTC. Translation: CASSPREGAYEQYF.

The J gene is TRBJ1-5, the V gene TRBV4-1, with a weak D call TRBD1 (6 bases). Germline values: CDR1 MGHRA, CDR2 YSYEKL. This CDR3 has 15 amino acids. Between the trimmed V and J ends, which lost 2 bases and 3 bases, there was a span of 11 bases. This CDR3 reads CASSQLQGNNQPQHF. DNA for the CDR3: TGCGCCAGCAGCCAACTACAGGGAAACAATCAGCCCCAGCATTTT.

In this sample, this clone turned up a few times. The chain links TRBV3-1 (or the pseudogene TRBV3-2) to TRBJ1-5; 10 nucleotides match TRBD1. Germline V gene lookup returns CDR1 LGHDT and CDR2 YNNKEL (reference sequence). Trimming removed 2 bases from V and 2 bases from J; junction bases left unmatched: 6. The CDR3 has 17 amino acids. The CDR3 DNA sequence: TGTGCCAGCAGCCAAATGGACAGGGGGGATGGCAATCAGCCCCAGCATTTT. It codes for CASSQMDRGDGNQPQHF.

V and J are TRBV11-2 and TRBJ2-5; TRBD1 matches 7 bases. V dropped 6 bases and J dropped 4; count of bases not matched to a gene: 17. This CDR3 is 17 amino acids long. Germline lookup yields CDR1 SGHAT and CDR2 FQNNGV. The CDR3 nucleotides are TGTGCCAGCAGTTTAAATCCCGGGACAGCGTTTCCAGAGACCCAGTACTTC. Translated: CASSLNPGTAFPETQYF.

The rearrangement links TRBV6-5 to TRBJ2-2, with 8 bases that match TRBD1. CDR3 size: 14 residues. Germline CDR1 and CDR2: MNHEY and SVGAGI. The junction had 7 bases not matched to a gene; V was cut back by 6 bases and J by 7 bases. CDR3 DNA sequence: TGTGCCAGCAGGCTACAGGGGGGAGGCGGGGAGCTGTTTTTT. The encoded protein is CASRLQGGGGELFF.

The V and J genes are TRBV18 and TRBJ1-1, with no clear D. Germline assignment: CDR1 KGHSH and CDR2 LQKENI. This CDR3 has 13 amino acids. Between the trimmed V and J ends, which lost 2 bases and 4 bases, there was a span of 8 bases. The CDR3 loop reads CASSPAISTEAFF. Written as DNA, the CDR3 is TGTGCCAGCTCACCAGCGATTAGCACTGAAGCTTTCTTT. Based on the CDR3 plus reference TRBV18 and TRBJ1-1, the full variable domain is NAGVMQNPRHLVRRRGQEARLRCSPMKGHSHVYWYRQLPEEGLKFMVYLQKENIIDESGMPKERFSAEFPKEGPSILRIQQVVRGDSAAYFCASSPAISTEAFFGQGTRLTVV.

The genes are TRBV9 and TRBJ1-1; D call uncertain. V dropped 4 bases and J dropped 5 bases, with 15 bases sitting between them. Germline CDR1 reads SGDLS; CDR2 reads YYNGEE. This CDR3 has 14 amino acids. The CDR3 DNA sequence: TGTGCCAGCAGCACCGGAGGCTGGGGAACTGAAGCTTTCTTT. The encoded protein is CASSTGGWGTEAFF.

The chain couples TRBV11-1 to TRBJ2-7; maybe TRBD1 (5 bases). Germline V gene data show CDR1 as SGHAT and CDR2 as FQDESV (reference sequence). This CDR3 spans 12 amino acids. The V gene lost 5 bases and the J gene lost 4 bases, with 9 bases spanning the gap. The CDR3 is CASSPKGYEQYF. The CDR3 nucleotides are TGTGCCAGCAGCCCTAAGGGGTACGAGCAGTACTTC.

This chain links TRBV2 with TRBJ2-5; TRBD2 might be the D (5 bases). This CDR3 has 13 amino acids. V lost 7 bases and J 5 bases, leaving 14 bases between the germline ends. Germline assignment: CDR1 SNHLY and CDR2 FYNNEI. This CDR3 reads CASNREGKETQYF. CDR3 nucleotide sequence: TGTGCCAGCAACCGGGAAGGGAAGGAGACCCAGTACTTC. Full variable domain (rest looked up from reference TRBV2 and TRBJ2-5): EPEVTQTPSHQVTQMGQEVILRCVPISNHLYFYWYRQILGQKVEFLVSFYNNEISEKSEIFDDQFSVERPDGSNFTLKIRSTKLEDSAMYFCASNREGKETQYFGPGTRLLVL.

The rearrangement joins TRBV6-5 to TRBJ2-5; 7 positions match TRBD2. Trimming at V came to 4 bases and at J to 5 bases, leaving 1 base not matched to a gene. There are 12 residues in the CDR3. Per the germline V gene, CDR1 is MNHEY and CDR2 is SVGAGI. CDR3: CASSFGGETQYF. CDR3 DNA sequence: TGTGCCAGCAGTTTCGGGGGGGAGACCCAGTACTTC.

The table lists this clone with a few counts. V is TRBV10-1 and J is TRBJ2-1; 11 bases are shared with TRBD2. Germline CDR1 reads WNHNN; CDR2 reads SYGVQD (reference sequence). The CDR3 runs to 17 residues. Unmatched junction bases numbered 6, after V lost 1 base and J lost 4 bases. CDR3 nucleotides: TGCGCCAGCAGTGAGTTCCAACTAGCGGGGGTATACAATGAGCAGTTCTTC. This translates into CASSEFQLAGVYNEQFF.